A single sample gave rise to the 32 T cell receptor beta chains below, sequenced in a study of T cell repertoires in cytomegalovirus infection. TCRdb re-called the reads with MiXCR, one entry per CDR3 protein. In the table there are 200,000 to 300,000 distinct CDR3 sequences, approximately 9.2% of which are singletons. The material sequenced was PBMCs. The receptor set was obtained from a human donor in good health (CMV status not recorded). Some clones in this sample may be carry-over from other donors' samples.

This clonotype was detected many times. J is TRBJ2-3 and V is TRBV7-2; D is unclear. This CDR3 has 15 amino acids. The germline V gene encodes CDR1 SGHTA and CDR2 FQGNSA. V was pared by 4 bases and J by 8 bases, with 19 bases between. CDR3 region: CASSSALGQIPTQYF. CDR3 sequence (DNA): TGTGCCAGCAGCTCCGCCCTCGGGCAAATCCCTACGCAGTATTTT.

This clonotype was counted many times. This chain uses TRBV7-2 with TRBJ1-1; 9 bases map to TRBD1. The germline gives CDR1 SGHTA, CDR2 FQGNSA. The CDR3 spans 15 residues. With V trimmed by 4 bases and J by 1 base, 4 bases remained unmatched. The CDR3 loop reads CASSSYRGPNTEAFF. CDR3 nucleotides: TGTGCCAGCAGCTCATACAGGGGGCCGAACACTGAAGCTTTCTTT.

In this sample, this clonotype turned up a few times. The chain uses TRBV5-1 and TRBJ1-1; D not resolved. The CDR3 has 11 residues. V lost 4 bases, J lost 8 bases, and 9 bases lay in between. Germline CDR1 is SGHRS and CDR2 is YFSETQ. For the CDR3, the DNA is TGCGCCAGCAGCGCGGGATTGGAAGCTTTCTTT. Its protein is CASSAGLEAFF.

The gene calls are TRBV20-1 and TRBJ1-1; TRBD1 aligns across 9 bases. J lost 5 bases, V lost 3 bases, and 10 bases had no gene match. The CDR3 is 15 residues long. Germline V gene data show CDR1 as DFQATT and CDR2 as SNEGSKA (reference sequence). CDR3 sequence reads: CSASPPTGGGTEAFF. The CDR3 nucleotides read TGCAGTGCTAGTCCCCCCACAGGGGGCGGAACTGAAGCTTTCTTT.

At least ten counts were recorded for this clonotype. This chain connects TRBV7-2 to TRBJ1-2; no clear D. V was pared by 6 bases and J by 5 bases, with 16 bases between. Germline-derived CDR1 and CDR2 are SGHTA and FQGNSA. CDR3 length: 14 residues. The chain's CDR3 is CASSRKTDSYGYTF. CDR3 coding DNA: TGTGCCAGCAGTCGTAAGACGGATTCTTATGGCTACACCTTC. The full variable domain, with the rest looked up from reference TRBV7-2 and TRBJ1-2, is GAGVSQSPSNKVTEKGKDVELRCDPISGHTALYWYRQSLGQGLEFLIYFQGNSAPDKSGLPSDRFSAERTGGSVSTLTIQRTQQEDSAVYLCASSRKTDSYGYTFGSGTRLTVV.

In its sample, this clonotype was seen many times. CDR3 sequence: CASSPTGTGGPTDTQYF. In nucleotides, the CDR3 is TGTGCCAGCAGCCCGACGGGGACGGGAGGGCCCACAGATACGCAGTATTTT. The chain uses TRBV7-6 and TRBJ2-3, with 8 bases fitting TRBD2. The CDR3 is 17 amino acids. V was pared by 5 bases and J by 2 bases, with 12 bases of the junction left unmatched. Per germline, CDR1 SGHVS and CDR2 FNYEAQ.

This clonotype was counted at least ten times. The chain employs TRBV7-2 and TRBJ1-3; D is ambiguous. Trimming removed 5 bases from V and 4 bases from J, with 9 bases in between. Germline V lookup: CDR1 SGHTA, CDR2 FQGNSA. CDR3 length: 13 residues. DNA for the CDR3: TGTGCCAGCAGCCTCCAATCCGGAAACACCATATATTTT. Amino acids: CASSLQSGNTIYF. Full variable domain (remainder filled in from reference TRBV7-2 and TRBJ1-3): GAGVSQSPSNKVTEKGKDVELRCDPISGHTALYWYRQSLGQGLEFLIYFQGNSAPDKSGLPSDRFSAERTGGSVSTLTIQRTQQEDSAVYLCASSLQSGNTIYFGEGSWLTVV.

This rearrangement joins TRBV20-1 to TRBJ1-2; possibly TRBD1 for D (6 bases). Looked up from germline, CDR1 is DFQATT and CDR2 is SNEGSKA (reference sequence). Trimming pared 0 bases from V and 4 bases from J, leaving 9 bases between. The CDR3 is 13 amino acids. CDR3 DNA: TGCAGTGCTAGAGATCAGGGGATCTATGGCTACACCTTC. As protein: CSARDQGIYGYTF.

This clonotype was observed at least ten times. The J gene is TRBJ1-1, the V gene TRBV11-2, with a possible D match to TRBD1 (5 bases). This CDR3 is built from 15 residues. Looked up from germline, CDR1 is SGHAT and CDR2 is FQNNGV. V lost 3 bases and J 1 base, leaving 12 bases between the germline ends. CDR3 in amino acids: CASSLMGRQNTEAFF. The CDR3 DNA is TGTGCCAGCAGCTTGATGGGACGGCAGAACACTGAAGCTTTCTTT.

This clonotype occurred many times. The chain uses TRBV7-4 and TRBJ2-7; TRBD1 agrees at 9 bases. The CDR3 loop spans 14 amino acids. Per germline, CDR1 SGHVT and CDR2 SQSDAQ. With 7 bases clipped from V and 3 bases from J, the junction kept 7 bases outside the gene matches. The CDR3 nucleotides are TGTGCCAGCACCCGCGGGACAGGGCTCTACGAGCAGTACTTC. It is translated as CASTRGTGLYEQYF.

This clonotype was detected many times. The chain uses TRBV4-3 and TRBJ1-3, with unresolved D. The V and J ends lost 3 bases and 1 base respectively, with 19 bases between them. Germline V lookup: CDR1 LGHNA, CDR2 YSLEER. The CDR3 runs to 18 residues. The DNA for the CDR3 is TGCGCCAGCAGCCACGATGCCCGGGTCTCCATTTCTGGAAACACCATATATTTT. As protein: CASSHDARVSISGNTIYF.

The table lists this clonotype with many counts. The V gene is TRBV5-4, the J gene TRBJ2-7; D gene unclear. CDR1 and CDR2 from the germline V gene are SGHNT and YYREEE (reference sequence). The CDR3 has 13 amino acids. V lost 1 base, J lost 6 bases, and 11 bases lay in between. Here the CDR3 reads CASSLNKLGEQYF. The CDR3 nucleotides read TGTGCCAGCAGCTTGAATAAATTGGGCGAGCAGTACTTC.

The chain joins TRBV28 to TRBJ2-4; D gene unclear. The V gene lost 2 bases and the J gene lost 3 bases, with 11 bases spanning the gap. The CDR3 totals 15 residues. The germline CDR1 and CDR2 sequences are MDHEN and SYDVKM. The CDR3 protein is CASSLPDISKNIQYF. CDR3 DNA: TGTGCCAGCAGTTTACCCGACATAAGCAAAAACATTCAGTACTTC.

The table lists this clonotype with many counts. V is TRBV7-2 and J is TRBJ1-1, with 8 bases that match TRBD1. V lost 3 bases to trimming and J lost 0 bases; unmatched junction nucleotides: 6. CDR1 is SGHTA and CDR2 is FQGNSA in the germline V gene. This CDR3 comprises 16 residues. This CDR3 is CASSLGQAVMNTEAFF. The CDR3 DNA reads TGTGCCAGCAGCTTGGGACAGGCGGTAATGAACACTGAAGCTTTCTTT.

This clonotype was seen ten or more times. The chain combines TRBV28 with TRBJ1-1; D call uncertain. Trimming cost V 1 base and J 6 bases, with 9 bases left between them. Looked up from germline, CDR1 is MDHEN and CDR2 is SYDVKM. This CDR3 contains 13 residues. The CDR3 loop reads CASSLSYPAEAFF. The DNA of the CDR3 is TGTGCCAGCAGTTTATCCTACCCCGCTGAAGCTTTCTTT.

The V and J genes are TRBV7-3 and TRBJ2-3; D call uncertain. The CDR3 extends over 14 amino acids. Germline-derived CDR1 and CDR2 are SGHTA and FQGTGA. The V end was cut by 4 bases, the J end by 4 bases, with 12 bases between. The CDR3 region has the DNA TGTGCCAGCAGCTCCGGACGCCTGGCAGATACGCAGTATTTT. Protein: CASSSGRLADTQYF.

This chain uses TRBV15 with TRBJ2-2, with D perhaps matching TRBD2 (5 bases). Trimming left V 5 bases short and J 3 bases short, with 16 bases between. The CDR3 consists of 16 residues. Germline-derived CDR1 and CDR2 are LNHNV and YYDKDF (reference sequence). As DNA, the CDR3 is TGTGCCACCAGCCCCGGTGGCGGGCCGGACACCGGGGAGCTGTTTTTT. Its translation: CATSPGGGPDTGELFF. The complete variable domain, with remaining parts taken from reference TRBV15 and TRBJ2-2, reads DAMVIQNPRYQVTQFGKPVTLSCSQTLNHNVMYWYQQKSSQAPKLLFHYYDKDFNNEADTPDNFQSRRPNTSFCFLDIRSPGLGDTAMYLCATSPGGGPDTGELFFGEGSRLTVL.

This sequence joins TRBV23-1 and TRBJ2-7; D might be TRBD1 or TRBD2, each matching 6 bases. TRBV23-1 is an ORF for which the function is uncertain. CDR3 size: 13 residues. V dropped 2 bases and J dropped 6 bases, with 11 bases sitting between them. The CDR3 spells CASSQVRGGEQYF. The CDR3 DNA reads TGCGCCAGCAGTCAAGTCAGGGGAGGCGAGCAGTACTTC.

This clonotype was counted many times. The CDR3 nucleotides are TGTGCCAGCAGCCAAACGTATTTCGGAGATACGCAGTATTTT. Its protein product is CASSQTYFGDTQYF. The chain joins TRBV14 to TRBJ2-3; no clear D. Germline V CDR1 and CDR2: SGHDN, FVKESK. Trimming removed 2 bases from V and 5 bases from J, with 11 bases in between. The CDR3 totals 14 residues.

This clonotype has a count of ten or more. This rearrangement joins TRBV20-1 to TRBJ1-4; D may be TRBD1 (6 bases). Between the trimmed V and J ends, which lost 6 bases and 8 bases, there was a span of 16 bases. The germline V gene encodes CDR1 DFQATT and CDR2 SNEGSKA (reference sequence). CDR3 size: 13 residues. Written as DNA, the CDR3 is TGCAGTGCCGATACAGGGTACCGAGAAAAACTGTTTTTT. Protein sequence: CSADTGYREKLFF.

J is TRBJ2-2 and V is TRBV30; 8 bases are shared with TRBD2. The CDR3 spans 15 residues. Germline V gene sequence: CDR1 GTSNPN, CDR2 SVGIG (reference sequence). Unmatched junction bases numbered 7, after V lost 2 bases and J lost 5 bases. CDR3 bases: TGTGCCTGGAGTAGCGGGAGAGTCGTGACCGGGGAGCTGTTTTTT. Its protein is CAWSSGRVVTGELFF.

This clonotype was counted at least ten times. The V call is TRBV7-6, the J call TRBJ2-3; 16 positions match TRBD2. V trimming: 5 bases; J trimming: 1 base; junction bases outside the gene matches: 9. Germline V gene sequence: CDR1 SGHVS, CDR2 FNYEAQ. The CDR3 contains 19 residues. The CDR3 is CASSRGTSGGARGTDTQYF. CDR3 in DNA: TGTGCCAGCAGCCGGGGGACTAGCGGGGGGGCCCGGGGCACAGATACGCAGTATTTT. The full variable domain, with the rest looked up from reference TRBV7-6 and TRBJ2-3, is GAGVSQSPRYKVTKRGQDVALRCDPISGHVSLYWYRQALGQGPEFLTYFNYEAQQDKSGLPNDRFSAERPEGSISTLTIQRTEQRDSAMYRCASSRGTSGGARGTDTQYFGPGTRLTVL.

This clonotype has more than one count but fewer than ten. V is TRBV20-1 and J is TRBJ1-1; D uncertain. Germline lookup yields CDR1 DFQATT and CDR2 SNEGSKA (reference sequence). CDR3 length: 16 residues. Trimming left V 0 bases short and J 4 bases short, with 18 bases between. This CDR3 reads CSARDPFMLRGTEAFF. The CDR3 bases are TGCAGTGCTAGAGACCCCTTTATGCTTCGGGGCACTGAAGCTTTCTTT.

This clonotype came up many times. The chain has TRBV28 and TRBJ1-2, with D possibly TRBD1 on 5 matching bases. The germline gives CDR1 MDHEN, CDR2 SYDVKM. The CDR3 is 14 residues long. V lost 4 bases to trimming and J lost 4 bases, with 13 bases between them. The CDR3 nucleotides read TGTGCCAGCAGTTACCCGACAGCCGCCTATGGCTACACCTTC. Translating gives CASSYPTAAYGYTF.

This clonotype was observed many times. The chain carries TRBV7-2 and TRBJ2-2; D might be TRBD1 or TRBD2, each matching 5 bases. Trimming took 3 bases from V and 13 from J, leaving 21 bases between them. This CDR3 comprises 15 residues. Germline loops: CDR1 SGHTA, CDR2 FQGNSA. The CDR3 loop reads CASSFLDKRGGLLFF. The DNA for the CDR3 is TGTGCCAGCAGCTTCTTGGACAAGAGGGGCGGGTTGCTGTTTTTT.

The V and J genes are TRBV20-1 and TRBJ2-3, with 9 bases matching TRBD1. CDR1 is DFQATT, CDR2 SNEGSKA, per germline (reference sequence). The CDR3 covers 17 residues. The V and J ends lost 3 bases and 1 base, in that order; junction bases with no gene match: 11. CDR3 sequence reads: CSASGTGGPSGTDTQYF. As DNA, the CDR3 is TGCAGTGCTAGCGGTACAGGGGGCCCTAGTGGCACAGATACGCAGTATTTT.

This chain uses TRBV7-2 with TRBJ2-1, with TRBD2 matching 11 bases. V gave up 4 bases and J gave up 4 bases; unmatched junction bases: 6. The CDR3 consists of 16 residues. Germline values: CDR1 SGHTA, CDR2 FQGNSA. The CDR3 loop reads CASSSTSGRPYNEQFF. DNA of the CDR3: TGTGCCAGCAGCTCTACTAGCGGGAGACCATACAATGAGCAGTTCTTC. The variable domain in full, completed from reference TRBV7-2 and TRBJ2-1, reads GAGVSQSPSNKVTEKGKDVELRCDPISGHTALYWYRQSLGQGLEFLIYFQGNSAPDKSGLPSDRFSAERTGGSVSTLTIQRTQQEDSAVYLCASSSTSGRPYNEQFFGPGTRLTVL.

This chain joins TRBV12-3 or TRBV12-4 and TRBJ2-5; 7 bases agree with TRBD1. Trimming removed 8 bases from V and 2 bases from J; junction bases left unmatched: 8. CDR3 length: 14 residues. The CDR3, as DNA: TGTGCCAGCCGACGGACAGGTAGACAAGAGACCCAGTACTTC. It codes for CASRRTGRQETQYF.

The sample holds many counts of this clonotype. The J gene is TRBJ2-3, the V gene TRBV7-9; 12 bases agree with TRBD2. Germline V gene sequence: CDR1 SEHNR, CDR2 FQNEAQ (reference sequence). Trimming at V came to 2 bases and at J to 2 bases, leaving 5 bases not matched to a gene. This CDR3 contains 17 residues. This CDR3 reads CASSLPRTSGATDTQYF. The CDR3 DNA follows: TGTGCCAGCAGCTTACCCCGGACTAGCGGGGCCACAGATACGCAGTATTTT.

The chain joins TRBV5-1 to TRBJ1-5; TRBD1 matches 9 bases. The CDR3 covers 19 residues. Losses at the gene ends were 0 bases for V and 2 bases for J; bases not matched to a gene: 12. Germline values: CDR1 SGHRS, CDR2 YFSETQ. DNA for the CDR3: TGCGCCAGCAGCTTGGGATTGGGACAGGGAGGTTTAGGCAATCAGCCCCAGCATTTT. Translating it yields CASSLGLGQGGLGNQPQHF.

This clonotype appeared many times. The chain carries TRBV28 and TRBJ1-1; 7 nucleotides line up with TRBD1. The CDR3 runs 16 residues. The V gene end was trimmed by 7 bases and the J gene end by 0 bases; junction bases not matched to a gene: 11. Germline CDR1 MDHEN, CDR2 SYDVKM. The CDR3 protein is CASIERTGILNTEAFF. CDR3 DNA sequence: TGTGCCAGCATAGAAAGGACAGGAATATTGAACACTGAAGCTTTCTTT.

This clonotype was seen repeatedly, ten times or more. The V gene is TRBV12-3 or TRBV12-4, the J gene TRBJ1-2, with D possibly being TRBD1 (6 bases). V dropped 6 bases and J dropped 3 bases, with 14 bases sitting between them. This CDR3 is built from 14 residues. CDR3 in amino acids: CASRPPGQHYGYTF. CDR3 DNA: TGTGCCAGCAGACCGCCCGGACAGCACTATGGCTACACCTTC.